Detailed here is one TCR beta chain. Adults between roughly 18 and 89 years of age took part from 20 to 25 US areas. Cohort assignment relied on participant-reported clinical history. The record originates from a study of blood T cell repertoires in COVID-19. As processed by the authors: Reference gene primers were amplified, and this amplification served to estimate nucleated cell counts. Profiling relied on immunoSEQ multiplex PCR, and the TCRdb table lists in-frame clones only, not all of them. The V and J calls and the clone size are those of that table, but D and trimming were determined from the DNA. The table includes under 200,000 clones, 82% detected once. Looked up from germline, CDR1 is MDHEN and CDR2 is SYDVKM. Trimming shortened V by 6 bases and J by 7 bases, and 13 bases separated the two germline ends. The CDR3 runs to 14 residues.

The rearrangement uses TRBV28 and TRBJ1-6, with unresolved D. The sequence was collected from a woman in her sixties with acute COVID-19. The material sequenced was PBMCs or T cells enriched from blood (not recorded which). The CDR3 DNA is TGTGCCAGCAGCCGTCGAGAGGAGAATTCACCCCTCCACTTT. Encoded protein: CASSRREENSPLHF.